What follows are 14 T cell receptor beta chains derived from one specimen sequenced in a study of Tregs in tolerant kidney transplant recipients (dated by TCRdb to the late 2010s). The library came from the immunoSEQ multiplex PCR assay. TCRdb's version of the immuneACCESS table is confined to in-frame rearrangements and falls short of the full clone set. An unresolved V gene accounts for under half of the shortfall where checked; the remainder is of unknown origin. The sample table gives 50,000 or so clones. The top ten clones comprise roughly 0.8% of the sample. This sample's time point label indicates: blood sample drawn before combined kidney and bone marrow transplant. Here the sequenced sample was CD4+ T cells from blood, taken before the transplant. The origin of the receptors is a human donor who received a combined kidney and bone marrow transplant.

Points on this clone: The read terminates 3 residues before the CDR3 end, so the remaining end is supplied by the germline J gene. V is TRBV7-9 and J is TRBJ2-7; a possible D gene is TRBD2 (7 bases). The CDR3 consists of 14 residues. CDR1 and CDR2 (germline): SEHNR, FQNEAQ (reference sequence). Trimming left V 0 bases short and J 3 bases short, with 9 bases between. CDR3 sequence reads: CASSLAGGLYEQYF. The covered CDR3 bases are TGTGCCAGCAGCTTAGCGGGGGGGCTCTACGAG.

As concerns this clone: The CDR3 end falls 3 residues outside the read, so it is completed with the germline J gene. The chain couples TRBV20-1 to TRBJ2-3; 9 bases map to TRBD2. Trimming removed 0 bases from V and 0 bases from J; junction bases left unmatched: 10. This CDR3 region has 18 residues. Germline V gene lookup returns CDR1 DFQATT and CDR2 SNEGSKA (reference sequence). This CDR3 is CSARDPRTSASSTDTQYF. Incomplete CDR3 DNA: TGCAGTGCTAGAGACCCAAGGACTAGCGCCTCTAGCACAGATACG.

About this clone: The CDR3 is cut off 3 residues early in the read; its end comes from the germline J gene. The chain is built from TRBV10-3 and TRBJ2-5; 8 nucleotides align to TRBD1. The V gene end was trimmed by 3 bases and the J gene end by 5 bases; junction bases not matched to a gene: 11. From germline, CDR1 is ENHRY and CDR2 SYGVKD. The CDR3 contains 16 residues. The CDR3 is CAISDPINRGTETQYF. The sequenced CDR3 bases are TGTGCCATCAGTGATCCGATTAACAGGGGGACGGAGACC.

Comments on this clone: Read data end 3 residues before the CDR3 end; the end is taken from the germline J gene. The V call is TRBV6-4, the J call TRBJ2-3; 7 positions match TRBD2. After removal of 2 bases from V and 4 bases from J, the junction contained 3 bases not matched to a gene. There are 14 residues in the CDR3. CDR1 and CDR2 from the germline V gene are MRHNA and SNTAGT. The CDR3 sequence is CASSDTGRADTQYF. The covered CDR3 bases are TGTGCCAGCAGTGACACGGGGAGGGCAGATACG.

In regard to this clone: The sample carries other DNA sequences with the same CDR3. The CDR3 reads CASSLAASYEQYF. The sequenced part of the CDR3 DNA is TGTGCCAGCAGCTTGGCGGCATCCTACGAG. The V call is TRBV7-2, the J call TRBJ2-7; no reliable D call. The CDR3 end falls 3 residues outside the read, so it is completed with the germline J gene. CDR1 and CDR2 from the germline V gene are SGHTA and FQGNSA. V shed 3 bases and J shed 1 base, with 7 bases lying between them. CDR3 length equals 13 residues.

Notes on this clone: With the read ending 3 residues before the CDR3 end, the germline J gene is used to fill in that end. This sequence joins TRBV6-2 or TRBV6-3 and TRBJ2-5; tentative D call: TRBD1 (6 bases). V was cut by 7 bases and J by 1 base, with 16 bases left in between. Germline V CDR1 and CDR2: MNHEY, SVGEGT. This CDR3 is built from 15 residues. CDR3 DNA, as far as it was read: TGTGCCAGCACCATTCTACAGGGATCCCAAGAGACC. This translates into CASTILQGSQET. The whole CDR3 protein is CASTILQGSQETQYF.

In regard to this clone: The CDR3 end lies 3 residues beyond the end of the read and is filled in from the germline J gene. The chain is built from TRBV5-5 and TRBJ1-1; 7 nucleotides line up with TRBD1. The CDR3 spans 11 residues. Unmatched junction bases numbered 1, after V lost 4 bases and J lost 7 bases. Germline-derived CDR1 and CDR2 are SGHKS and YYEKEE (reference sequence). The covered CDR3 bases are TGTGCCAGCAGCCGGACAGGTGAA. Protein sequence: CASSRTGE. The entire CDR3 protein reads CASSRTGEAFF.

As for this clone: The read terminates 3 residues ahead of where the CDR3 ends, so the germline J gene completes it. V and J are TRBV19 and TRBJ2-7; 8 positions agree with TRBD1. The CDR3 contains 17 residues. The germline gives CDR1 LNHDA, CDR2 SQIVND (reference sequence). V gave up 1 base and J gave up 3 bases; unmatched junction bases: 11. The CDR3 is CASSIGTGLVGFYEQYF. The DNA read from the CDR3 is TGTGCCAGTAGTATAGGGACAGGGCTAGTAGGGTTCTACGAG.

CDR3 protein: CASSFSRSGNTEAFF. CDR3 DNA (partial): TGTGCCAGCAGCTTCTCTAGGTCGGGGAACACTGAA. This chain connects TRBV7-2 to TRBJ1-1; D is ambiguous. The missing CDR3 end, 3 residues past where the read stops, is filled in from the germline J gene. Germline lookup yields CDR1 SGHTA and CDR2 FQGNSA. The CDR3 is 15 amino acids. V lost 3 bases, J lost 1 base, and 12 bases lay in between.

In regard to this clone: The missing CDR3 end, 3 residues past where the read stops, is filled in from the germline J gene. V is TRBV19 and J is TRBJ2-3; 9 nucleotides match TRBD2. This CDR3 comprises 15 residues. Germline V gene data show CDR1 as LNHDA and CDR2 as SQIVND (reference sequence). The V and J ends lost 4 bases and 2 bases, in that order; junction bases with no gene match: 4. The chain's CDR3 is CASSKAGGSTDTQYF. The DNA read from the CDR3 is TGTGCCAGTAGTAAAGCGGGGGGATCCACAGATACG.

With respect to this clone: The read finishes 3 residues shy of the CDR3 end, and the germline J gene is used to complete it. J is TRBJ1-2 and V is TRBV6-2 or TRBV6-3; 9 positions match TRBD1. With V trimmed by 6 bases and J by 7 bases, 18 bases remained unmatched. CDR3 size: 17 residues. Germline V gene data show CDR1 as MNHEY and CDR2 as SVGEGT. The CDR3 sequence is CASSPGTGLAFVSGYTF. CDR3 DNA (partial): TGTGCCAGCAGCCCCGGGACAGGGTTGGCCTTTGTTAGTGGC.

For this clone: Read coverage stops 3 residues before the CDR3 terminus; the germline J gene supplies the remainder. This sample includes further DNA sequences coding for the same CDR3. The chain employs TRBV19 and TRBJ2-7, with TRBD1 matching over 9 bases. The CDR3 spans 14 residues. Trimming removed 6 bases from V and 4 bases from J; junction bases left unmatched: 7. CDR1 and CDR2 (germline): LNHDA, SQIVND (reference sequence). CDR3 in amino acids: CASRPGQGIYEQYF. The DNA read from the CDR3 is TGTGCCAGTAGGCCGGGACAGGGTATATACGAG.

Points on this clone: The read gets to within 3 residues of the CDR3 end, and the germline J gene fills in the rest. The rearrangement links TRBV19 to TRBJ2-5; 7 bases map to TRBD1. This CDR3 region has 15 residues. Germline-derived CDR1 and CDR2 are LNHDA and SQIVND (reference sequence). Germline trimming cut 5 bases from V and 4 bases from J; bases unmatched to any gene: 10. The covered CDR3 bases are TGTGCCAGTAGTGCCACAGGGGTACAAGGAGAGACC. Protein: CASSATGVQGET. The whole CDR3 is CASSATGVQGETQYF.

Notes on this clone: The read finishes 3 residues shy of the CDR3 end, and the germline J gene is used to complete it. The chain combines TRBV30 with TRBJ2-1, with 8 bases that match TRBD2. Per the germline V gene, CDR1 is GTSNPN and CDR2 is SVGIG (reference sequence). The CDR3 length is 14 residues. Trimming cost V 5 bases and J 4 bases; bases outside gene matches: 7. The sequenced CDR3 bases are TGTGCCTGGCAAAGCGGGGGAACTTACAATGAG. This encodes CAWQSGGTYNE. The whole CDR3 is CAWQSGGTYNEQFF.